The present T cell receptor beta chain was sequenced within a study of cytomegalovirus exposure and HLA in healthy donors. General study findings and limits: Later analysis identified several of the most significant clusters that appeared linked to common viral pathogens.

PCR used 60 Vbeta primers and 13 Jbeta primers. Original processing notes: Among the unique TCR beta chains that a later analysis counted, 75 million to 85 million in all, about 11 million were shared. Assay used: immunoSEQ multiplex PCR; TCRdb lists only in-frame clones, some missing. The V and J calls and clone size are taken from that table; D and trimming were inferred from the DNA. In the table there are 100,000 or so clones, over 70% of which are singletons. Germline assignment: CDR1 LNHDA and CDR2 SQIVND (reference sequence). The CDR3 length is 11 residues. V lost 2 bases to trimming and J lost 7 bases, with 5 bases between them. About this clone itself: Antigen specificity is unknown.

This rearrangement joins TRBV19 to TRBJ1-2; D not resolved. The clonotype was recovered from a male donor in good health and CMV-seronegative. Sequencing was performed on PBMCs. CDR3 DNA: TGTGCCAGTAGTATACGGAGTGGCTACACCTTC. Residues: CASSIRSGYTF.